Following are 27 T cell receptor beta chains from one sample sequenced in a study of identical twins. TCRdb processed the 5' RACE reads anew with MiXCR; each CDR3 protein has one entry. The sample consists of some 190,000 distinct CDR3 sequences, 15% to 20% of them appearing once. This same sample was also part of a study on T cells expressing NK-cell markers.

The source material was CD8+ T cells sorted from blood. These receptors all come from a young woman in good health.

This clonotype was seen a handful of times. This chain links TRBV6-5 with TRBJ1-1; perhaps TRBD1 as D (6 bases). Trimming took 7 bases from V and 8 from J, leaving 14 bases between them. The CDR3 is 12 amino acids. Germline V CDR1 and CDR2: MNHEY, SVGAGI. In DNA form, the CDR3 reads TGTGCCAGCAAAAGGGGGTTGGAGGAAGCTTTCTTT. As protein: CASKRGLEEAFF.

In this sample, this clonotype turned up many times. The V and J genes are TRBV9 and TRBJ2-3; 8 nucleotides agree with TRBD1. Germline CDR1 reads SGDLS; CDR2 reads YYNGEE. This CDR3 comprises 17 residues. Trimming took 4 bases from V and 2 from J; bases not matched to a gene: 12. The CDR3 sequence is CASSPEQGAFSTDTQYF. The CDR3, as DNA: TGTGCCAGCAGCCCCGAGCAGGGGGCCTTCTCCACAGATACGCAGTATTTT.

The rearrangement links TRBV7-9 to TRBJ2-5, with D hard to call. CDR1 and CDR2 from the germline V gene are SEHNR and FQNEAQ (reference sequence). The CDR3 has 14 amino acids. V lost 1 base and J 3 bases, leaving 9 bases between the germline ends. CDR3 sequence: CASSLGPGKETQYF. Here the CDR3 DNA reads TGTGCCAGCAGCTTAGGACCGGGCAAAGAGACCCAGTACTTC. The full variable domain, completed using reference TRBV7-9 and TRBJ2-5, is DTGVSQNPRHKITKRGQNVTFRCDPISEHNRLYWYRQTLGQGPEFLTYFQNEAQLEKSRLLSDRFSAERPKGSFSTLEIQRTEQGDSAMYLCASSLGPGKETQYFGPGTRLLVL.

The chain employs TRBV5-1 and TRBJ2-3, with 9 bases identical to TRBD2. The CDR3 length is 16 residues. V lost 0 bases, J lost 2 bases, and 4 bases stayed unmatched. Looked up from germline, CDR1 is SGHRS and CDR2 is YFSETQ. CDR3 sequence reads: CASSLVAGEVTDTQYF. CDR3 nucleotides: TGCGCCAGCAGCTTGGTAGCGGGGGAGGTCACAGATACGCAGTATTTT. Looking up the rest from reference TRBV5-1 and TRBJ2-3 gives the full variable domain: KAGVTQTPRYLIKTRGQQVTLSCSPISGHRSVSWYQQTPGQGLQFLFEYFSETQRNKGNFPGRFSGRQFSNSRSEMNVSTLELGDSALYLCASSLVAGEVTDTQYFGPGTRLTVL.

The rearrangement uses TRBV19 and TRBJ2-1; tentatively, D is TRBD1 or TRBD2 (5 bases each). In germline, CDR1 is LNHDA, CDR2 SQIVND (reference sequence). The CDR3 covers 15 residues. Trimming removed 6 bases at V and 5 bases at J, with 17 bases between. CDR3 DNA sequence: TGTGCCAGTAGCGAGGGGCCGGGACCCAACAATGAGCAGTTCTTC. It codes for CASSEGPGPNNEQFF.

The J gene is TRBJ2-1, the V gene TRBV6-1, with 11 bases identical to TRBD2. The J segment lost 7 bases and the V segment lost 7 bases, leaving 9 bases of the junction unmatched. The V gene's germline CDR1 is MNHNS and CDR2 SASEGT. This CDR3 region has 15 residues. This chain's CDR3 is CASTASGRWVNEQFF. The DNA of the CDR3 is TGTGCCAGCACCGCTAGCGGGAGGTGGGTTAATGAGCAGTTCTTC.

The chain couples TRBV5-1 to TRBJ2-3; D remains unclear. V was shortened by 1 base and J by 0 bases, with 12 bases between the two germline ends. Germline values: CDR1 SGHRS, CDR2 YFSETQ. The CDR3 runs 16 residues. CDR3: CASSLSVHSSTDTQYF. CDR3 nucleotide sequence: TGCGCCAGCAGCTTGTCGGTACATTCTAGCACAGATACGCAGTATTTT.

The V call is TRBV4-2, the J call TRBJ2-1, with unresolved D. The ends were cut back, 0 bases at V and 10 bases at J, with 4 bases in the middle. The CDR3 spans 11 residues. Germline CDR1 LGHNA, CDR2 YNFKEQ. The CDR3, as DNA: TGTGCCAGCAGCCAAGAGGGCGAGCAGTTCTTC. This gives the protein CASSQEGEQFF.

The chain recombines TRBV7-9 with TRBJ2-3; D ambiguous. The CDR3 length is 12 residues. Trimming stripped 5 bases from V and 3 bases from J, with 6 bases between. Per the germline V gene, CDR1 is SEHNR and CDR2 is FQNEAQ (reference sequence). In DNA, the CDR3 is TGTGCCAGCAGCAAGCCTACAGATACGCAGTATTTT. Translation gives CASSKPTDTQYF.

This clonotype occurred a few times. V gene TRBV12-3 or TRBV12-4 combines with J gene TRBJ1-1; a possible D gene is TRBD1 (5 bases). The V gene lost 7 bases and the J gene lost 0 bases, with 15 bases spanning the gap. CDR3 length equals 15 residues. CDR3 nucleotide sequence: TGTGCCAGCACACAAGGGCAGGGCCTGAACACTGAAGCTTTCTTT. Its protein is CASTQGQGLNTEAFF.

The chain is built from TRBV14 and TRBJ2-2; the D is unclear. Germline CDR1 SGHDN, CDR2 FVKESK. Trimming left V 6 bases short and J 6 bases short, with 11 bases between. This CDR3 region has 13 residues. CDR3 residues: CASSRHSAGELFF. DNA for the CDR3: TGTGCCAGCAGTCGCCACAGTGCCGGGGAGCTGTTTTTT.

This chain links TRBV7-2 with TRBJ2-1; D might be TRBD2 (5 bases). The CDR3 contains 11 residues. Per germline, CDR1 SGHTA and CDR2 FQGNSA. The ends were cut back, 6 bases at V and 10 bases at J, with 10 bases in the middle. Here the CDR3 reads CASSLALEQFF. The CDR3 DNA reads TGTGCCAGCAGTCTAGCTTTAGAGCAGTTCTTC.

This clonotype was detected only a few times. V usage is TRBV20-1 and J usage is TRBJ2-5; D not certain. The CDR3 extends over 15 amino acids. Germline loops: CDR1 DFQATT, CDR2 SNEGSKA (reference sequence). V was pared by 6 bases and J by 4 bases, with 21 bases between. The CDR3 here is CSAYTEHGVGETQYF. CDR3 coding DNA: TGCAGTGCCTATACAGAACACGGCGTCGGAGAGACCCAGTACTTC.

This clonotype has only a few counts. This chain uses TRBV9 with TRBJ2-7, with 8 bases fitting TRBD2. The CDR3 is 15 residues long. CDR1 and CDR2 (germline): SGDLS, YYNGEE. J lost 4 bases, V lost 0 bases, and 6 bases had no gene match. In DNA form, the CDR3 reads TGTGCCAGCAGCGTAGGGACTAGCCCCATTTACGAGCAGTACTTC. Protein product: CASSVGTSPIYEQYF.

This clonotype was found a few times. The chain has TRBV27 and TRBJ2-3; D gene ambiguous. This CDR3 has 13 amino acids. Germline CDR1 reads MNHEY; CDR2 reads SMNVEV (reference sequence). The ends were cut back, 6 bases at V and 4 bases at J, with 11 bases in the middle. CDR3 sequence reads: CASSSWLADTQYF. As DNA, the CDR3 is TGTGCCAGCAGCTCTTGGTTGGCAGATACGCAGTATTTT.

A few counts support this clonotype. V and J are TRBV7-9 and TRBJ2-7; 9 bases fit TRBD1. The J segment lost 2 bases and the V segment lost 5 bases, leaving 7 bases of the junction unmatched. The CDR3 is made up of 15 amino acids. Germline CDR1 reads SEHNR; CDR2 reads FQNEAQ (reference sequence). The CDR3 DNA sequence: TGTGCCAGCAGCCACGGACAGGGGATGACCTACGAGCAGTACTTC. Encoded protein: CASSHGQGMTYEQYF.

This clonotype was observed a handful of times. This chain joins TRBV30 and TRBJ2-1, with TRBD1 identical over 9 bases. CDR3 size: 20 residues. CDR1 and CDR2 from the germline V gene are GTSNPN and SVGIG (reference sequence). The V gene end was trimmed by 3 bases and the J gene end by 3 bases; junction bases not matched to a gene: 21. The CDR3 is CAWRSIGGTGSVRDYNEQFF. The CDR3 DNA follows: TGTGCCTGGAGGTCGATCGGCGGGACAGGGTCGGTGAGGGACTACAATGAGCAGTTCTTC.

This chain connects TRBV5-1 to TRBJ2-3, with 10 positions matching TRBD1. Trimming removed 0 bases from V and 3 bases from J; junction bases left unmatched: 4. Germline V gives CDR1 SGHRS, CDR2 YFSETQ. This CDR3 is built from 16 residues. Here the CDR3 reads CASSLATGGETDTQYF. CDR3 sequence (DNA): TGCGCCAGCAGCTTGGCGACAGGGGGCGAGACAGATACGCAGTATTTT. Variable domain in full (rest from reference TRBV5-1 and TRBJ2-3): KAGVTQTPRYLIKTRGQQVTLSCSPISGHRSVSWYQQTPGQGLQFLFEYFSETQRNKGNFPGRFSGRQFSNSRSEMNVSTLELGDSALYLCASSLATGGETDTQYFGPGTRLTVL.

This chain links TRBV12-3 or TRBV12-4 with TRBJ1-5; D not certain. Trimming removed 3 bases from V and 0 bases from J, with 6 bases in between. This CDR3 has 14 amino acids. The CDR3 here is CASSLGNSNQPQHF. Here the CDR3 DNA reads TGTGCCAGCAGTTTGGGAAATAGCAATCAGCCCCAGCATTTT.

This clonotype was seen only a few times. V gene TRBV20-1 combines with J gene TRBJ2-1; perhaps D is TRBD1 or TRBD2 (6 bases each). The CDR3 spans 16 residues. Trimming took 2 bases from V and 4 from J, leaving 18 bases between them. CDR1 and CDR2 (germline): DFQATT, SNEGSKA (reference sequence). CDR3 nucleotides: TGCAGTGCTAGAAATAGAGGAGGGGGGACATACAATGAGCAGTTCTTC. It codes for CSARNRGGGTYNEQFF.

The gene calls are TRBV12-3 or TRBV12-4 and TRBJ1-1; 8 positions agree with TRBD1. With 8 bases clipped from V and 4 bases from J, the junction kept 3 bases outside the gene matches. This CDR3 has 12 residues. This CDR3 is CASWTGSTEAFF. The CDR3 coding sequence is TGTGCCAGCTGGACAGGGAGCACTGAAGCTTTCTTT.

This clonotype was seen only a few times. This chain joins TRBV4-2 and TRBJ2-7; 9 bases map to TRBD2. This CDR3 region has 16 residues. Looked up from germline, CDR1 is LGHNA and CDR2 is YNFKEQ. J gave up 5 bases and V 1 base, and 9 bases lay outside the gene matches. The CDR3 region has the DNA TGTGCCAGCAGCCAAGGTCTGGCGGGGGGGGCCGACGAGCAGTACTTC. It specifies CASSQGLAGGADEQYF.

This clonotype came up a few times. The chain has TRBV9 and TRBJ1-5; 8 bases line up with TRBD1. Germline CDR1 is SGDLS and CDR2 is YYNGEE. The CDR3 spans 13 residues. Losses at the gene ends were 0 bases for V and 7 bases for J; bases not matched to a gene: 0. This chain's CDR3 is CASSVGQGQPQHF. The DNA for the CDR3 is TGTGCCAGCAGCGTAGGACAGGGGCAGCCCCAGCATTTT. The entire variable domain, with the rest obtained from reference TRBV9 and TRBJ1-5, is as follows: DSGVTQTPKHLITATGQRVTLRCSPRSGDLSVYWYQQSLDQGLQFLIQYYNGEERAKGNILERFSAQQFPDLHSELNLSSLELGDSALYFCASSVGQGQPQHFGDGTRLSIL.

This clonotype was found a few times. This chain uses TRBV27 with TRBJ2-3, with 8 nucleotides matching TRBD1. Germline V gene sequence: CDR1 MNHEY, CDR2 SMNVEV (reference sequence). V dropped 8 bases and J dropped 0; count of bases not matched to a gene: 10. The CDR3 length is 16 residues. CDR3 nucleotides: TGTGCCAGCCATCTCCGGACAGGGTCTAGCACAGATACGCAGTATTTT. Its protein product is CASHLRTGSSTDTQYF.

This clonotype was observed a handful of times. V usage is TRBV12-3 or TRBV12-4 and J usage is TRBJ2-3; D perhaps matches TRBD2 (5 bases). This CDR3 spans 16 amino acids. V was pared by 3 bases and J by 4 bases, with 17 bases between. The DNA of the CDR3 is TGTGCCAGCAGTTTGTCCCCCCCGGAGGCCGCAGATACGCAGTATTTT. It encodes CASSLSPPEAADTQYF.

This clonotype was observed a few times. The chain is built from TRBV7-9 and TRBJ2-5; 9 bases map to TRBD2. The germline V gene encodes CDR1 SEHNR and CDR2 FQNEAQ (reference sequence). After removal of 5 bases from V and 3 bases from J, the junction contained 10 bases not matched to a gene. The CDR3 covers 16 residues. CDR3 nucleotide sequence: TGTGCCAGCAGCGGGCTTATCCTAGCGGGGAAAGAGACCCAGTACTTC. It codes for CASSGLILAGKETQYF.

This clonotype was found a few times. The gene calls are TRBV6-2 or TRBV6-3 and TRBJ2-7, with D perhaps matching TRBD2 (5 bases). CDR3 length: 14 residues. The germline gives CDR1 MNHEY, CDR2 SVGEGT. Trimming removed 7 bases at V and 2 bases at J, with 15 bases between. The CDR3 DNA reads TGTGCCAGCACGCCCGAGGGATGGCCCTACGAGCAGTACTTC. Amino acid sequence: CASTPEGWPYEQYF.